What follows is one T cell receptor beta chain and its context. These data belong to a study of blood T cell repertoires in COVID-19. The overall study: Acute and convalescent COVID-19 specimens originated in the United States, Italy and Spain. Sources were T cells, B-cell-depleted T cells, or PBMCs; the material itself was cDNA or gDNA.

Original processing methods: Reference gene primer amplification gave estimated nucleated cell counts. Method: immunoSEQ multiplex PCR; TCRdb's copy keeps in-frame clones and lacks some. V and J calls and clone size come straight from that table; D and trimming were deduced from the DNA. The repertoire holds roughly 150,000 clones, with roughly 91% as singletons. The V gene's germline CDR1 is KGHSH and CDR2 LQKENI. V shed 6 bases, J shed 6 bases, and the junction held 11 bases outside the gene matches. The CDR3 spans 15 residues. The receptor's source is a man aged 45 to 65 who had recovered from COVID-19. The sample comprised peripheral blood. V gene TRBV18 combines with J gene TRBJ2-7; 10 positions agree with TRBD1. The DNA of the CDR3 is TGTGCCAGCTCGCCGGGACAGGGGAATTTGGGCGAGCAGTACTTC. This gives the protein CASSPGQGNLGEQYF.